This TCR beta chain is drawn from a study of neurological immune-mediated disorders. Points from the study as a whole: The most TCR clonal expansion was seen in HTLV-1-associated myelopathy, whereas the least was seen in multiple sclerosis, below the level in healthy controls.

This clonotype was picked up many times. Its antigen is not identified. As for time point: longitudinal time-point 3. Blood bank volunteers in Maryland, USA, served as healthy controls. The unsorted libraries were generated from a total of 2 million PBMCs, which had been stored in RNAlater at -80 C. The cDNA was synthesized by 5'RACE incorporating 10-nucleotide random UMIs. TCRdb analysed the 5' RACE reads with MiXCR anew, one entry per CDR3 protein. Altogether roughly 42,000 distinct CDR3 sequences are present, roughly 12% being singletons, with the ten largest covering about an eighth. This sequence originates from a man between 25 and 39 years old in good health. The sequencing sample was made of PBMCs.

The CDR3 spells CASSLGGGPYNEQFF. CDR3 DNA: TGCGCCAGCAGCTTGGGAGGGGGCCCTTACAATGAGCAGTTCTTC. The V gene is TRBV5-1, the J gene TRBJ2-1; the match to TRBD1 covers 7 bases. Germline V gene sequence: CDR1 SGHRS, CDR2 YFSETQ. J was trimmed by 4 bases and V by 0 bases; bases with no gene match: 4. The CDR3 length is 15 residues.